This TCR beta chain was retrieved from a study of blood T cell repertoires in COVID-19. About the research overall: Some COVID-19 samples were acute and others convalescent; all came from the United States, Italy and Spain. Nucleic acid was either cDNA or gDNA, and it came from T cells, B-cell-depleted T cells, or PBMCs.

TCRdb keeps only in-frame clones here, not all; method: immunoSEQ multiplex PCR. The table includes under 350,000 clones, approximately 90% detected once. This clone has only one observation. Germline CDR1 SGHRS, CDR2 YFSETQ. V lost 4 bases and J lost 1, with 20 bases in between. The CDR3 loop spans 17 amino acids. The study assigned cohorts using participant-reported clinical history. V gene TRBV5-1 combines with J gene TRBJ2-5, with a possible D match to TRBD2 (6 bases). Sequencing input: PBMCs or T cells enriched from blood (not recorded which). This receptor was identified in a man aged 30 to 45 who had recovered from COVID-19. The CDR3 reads CASSHSRRTSSQETQYF. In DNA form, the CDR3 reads TGCGCCAGCAGCCACTCCCGGCGCACTAGCAGCCAAGAGACCCAGTACTTC.